The 32 T cell receptor beta chains given below trace back to one sample, sequenced in a study of T cells after posttransplantation cyclophosphamide. Control samples came 1 year after myeloablative marrow transplants with methotrexate plus calcineurin inhibitor. Sequencing used immunoSEQ multiplex PCR; TCRdb keeps in-frame clones, though not all of them. Counted here are 15,000 to 20,000 clones, roughly 84% occurring once; the ten biggest clones make up 3.5%. The sequencing here drew on PBMCs, taken after an allogeneic stem cell transplant with a calcineurin inhibitor and methotrexate. The origin of the receptors is a male patient in his fifties who received an allogeneic stem cell transplant from an unrelated donor, was CMV-positive, and had chronic GVHD only. The T cells may come from the graft donor.

This clone was observed a few times. This chain uses TRBV7-9 with TRBJ2-7; 8 bases agree with TRBD1. Germline trimming cut 6 bases from V and 5 bases from J; bases unmatched to any gene: 9. This CDR3 region has 14 residues. CDR1 and CDR2 (germline): SEHNR, FQNEAQ (reference sequence). CDR3 DNA: TGTGCCAGCAGGGGATCCGACAGGGGCCACGAGCAGTACTTC. It codes for CASRGSDRGHEQYF.

The chain employs TRBV5-6 and TRBJ2-2, with TRBD2 matching over 7 bases. The germline V gene encodes CDR1 SGHDT and CDR2 YYEEEE. V shed 2 bases and J 3 bases; nucleotides not matched to a gene: 10. The CDR3 is 17 residues long. CDR3 DNA sequence: TGTGCCAGCAGCTTTTTCGGGCGAGCGGGGTACACCGGGGAGCTGTTTTTT. Translated: CASSFFGRAGYTGELFF.

This clone was counted a single time. The rearrangement joins TRBV28 to TRBJ1-5, with D possibly TRBD1 on 5 matching bases. The V gene's germline CDR1 is MDHEN and CDR2 SYDVKM. This CDR3 region has 12 residues. Trimming pared 5 bases from V and 10 bases from J, leaving 12 bases between. CDR3 DNA: TGTGCCAGCAGTGACGGGGGAGGTCCCCAGCATTTT. Amino acids: CASSDGGGPQHF.

This clone is a singleton in its sample. The chain joins TRBV11-2 to TRBJ1-2; D is perhaps TRBD1 (5 bases). V gave up 0 bases and J gave up 7 bases, with 15 bases separating them. This CDR3 region has 15 residues. Germline CDR1 reads SGHAT; CDR2 reads FQNNGV. The CDR3 coding sequence is TGTGCCAGCAGCTTAGAGGGCAGGGCTCGCTTTGGCTACACCTTC. Amino acid sequence: CASSLEGRARFGYTF.

The chain combines TRBV7-9 with TRBJ2-7; TRBD1 aligns across 7 bases. The V and J ends lost 4 bases and 3 bases, in that order; junction bases with no gene match: 12. Germline CDR1 and CDR2: SEHNR and FQNEAQ (reference sequence). The CDR3 sequence is 16 residues long. The CDR3 protein is CASSSYSTGPNYEQYF. The DNA for the CDR3 is TGTGCCAGCAGCTCGTATTCGACAGGGCCAAACTACGAGCAGTACTTC.

The chain carries TRBV27 and TRBJ2-2; a weak D match, TRBD1 (6 bases). Trimming removed 2 bases from V and 5 bases from J, with 12 bases in between. Per the germline V gene, CDR1 is MNHEY and CDR2 is SMNVEV (reference sequence). The CDR3 is made up of 15 amino acids. CDR3 region: CASSLLTGATGELFF. In DNA form, the CDR3 reads TGTGCCAGCAGTTTACTGACAGGCGCAACCGGGGAGCTGTTTTTT.

The CDR3 nucleotides are TGTGCCAGCAGGTTGACAGGGACGGTTTTGGAGACCCAGTACTTC. It encodes CASRLTGTVLETQYF. This rearrangement joins TRBV11-2 to TRBJ2-5, with 7 bases matching TRBD1. The CDR3 consists of 15 residues. Germline assignment: CDR1 SGHAT and CDR2 FQNNGV. Germline trimming cut 6 bases from V and 5 bases from J; bases unmatched to any gene: 12.

The rearrangement joins TRBV9 to TRBJ2-3; 8 bases align to TRBD2. Germline V gene sequence: CDR1 SGDLS, CDR2 YYNGEE. J was trimmed by 1 base and V by 4 bases; bases with no gene match: 8. The CDR3 sequence is 16 residues long. In DNA form, the CDR3 reads TGTGCCAGCAGCCCACCCGGGACTAGTGGCACAGATACGCAGTATTTT. Encoded protein: CASSPPGTSGTDTQYF. The full variable domain, in which reference TRBV9 and TRBJ2-3 provide the parts outside the CDR3, is DSGVTQTPKHLITATGQRVTLRCSPRSGDLSVYWYQQSLDQGLQFLIQYYNGEERAKGNILERFSAQQFPDLHSELNLSSLELGDSALYFCASSPPGTSGTDTQYFGPGTRLTVL.

The chain is built from TRBV10-2 and TRBJ2-1, with unresolved D. V lost 4 bases and J 0 bases, leaving 7 bases between the germline ends. Looked up from germline, CDR1 is WSHSY and CDR2 is SAAADI. The CDR3 has 14 amino acids. CDR3: CASSAVSSYNEQFF. CDR3 DNA sequence: TGCGCCAGCAGTGCGGTAAGCTCCTACAATGAGCAGTTCTTC.

The chain has TRBV15 and TRBJ2-3; D might be TRBD2 (6 bases). Trimming took 0 bases from V and 2 from J, leaving 15 bases between them. The germline V gene has CDR1 LNHNV and CDR2 YYDKDF (reference sequence). The CDR3 sequence is 17 residues long. The CDR3 protein is CATSRDLGGAVTDTQYF. CDR3 sequence (DNA): TGTGCCACCAGCAGAGATCTAGGCGGGGCAGTCACAGATACGCAGTATTTT.

This clone has just a few counts. The gene calls are TRBV28 and TRBJ2-7, with 10 positions matching TRBD2. The CDR3 covers 15 residues. The J segment lost 1 base and the V segment lost 5 bases, leaving 5 bases of the junction unmatched. Germline V gene sequence: CDR1 MDHEN, CDR2 SYDVKM. The chain's CDR3 is CASSPSGSRSYEQYF. CDR3 coding DNA: TGTGCCAGCAGTCCTAGCGGGAGCAGGTCCTACGAGCAGTACTTC.

The chain has TRBV2 and TRBJ1-5; the D is unclear. The CDR3 contains 14 residues. Trimming removed 5 bases from V and 3 bases from J, with 11 bases in between. The germline V gene encodes CDR1 SNHLY and CDR2 FYNNEI. CDR3 loop: CASSPYFPNQPQHF. The DNA of the CDR3 is TGTGCCAGCAGTCCCTATTTTCCCAATCAGCCCCAGCATTTT.

This chain uses TRBV19 with TRBJ1-4; D possibly corresponds to TRBD1 (6 bases). Germline V CDR1 and CDR2: LNHDA, SQIVND (reference sequence). This CDR3 has 15 residues. Trimming took off 3 bases at V and 7 bases at J, with 15 bases between the two ends. CDR3 region: CASSIPGRGGEKLFF. The CDR3 coding sequence is TGTGCCAGTAGTATTCCCGGAAGGGGGGGTGAAAAACTGTTTTTT.

The CDR3 nucleotides are TGTGCCAGCTCACTCCAGACAGGGAGGAACACTGAAGCTTTCTTT. It encodes CASSLQTGRNTEAFF. This sequence joins TRBV18 and TRBJ1-1; 7 nucleotides align to TRBD1. Unmatched junction bases numbered 6, after V lost 4 bases and J lost 1 base. CDR1 and CDR2 (germline): KGHSH, LQKENI. CDR3 length equals 15 residues.

The genes are TRBV4-1 and TRBJ1-2; D possibly corresponds to TRBD1 (5 bases). Deletions cut 0 bases from V and 2 bases from J, with 10 bases between. CDR3 length: 15 residues. Germline CDR1 is MGHRA and CDR2 is YSYEKL. Here the CDR3 reads CASSQEGQGNYGYTF. Here the CDR3 DNA reads TGCGCCAGCAGCCAAGAAGGGCAGGGAAACTATGGCTACACCTTC.

Here the CDR3 reads CASSLGGSEAFF. CDR3 nucleotide sequence: TGTGCCAGCAGTCTCGGGGGGTCGGAAGCTTTCTTT. The J gene is TRBJ1-1, the V gene TRBV7-9; D possibly corresponds to TRBD1 (5 bases). Germline assignment: CDR1 SEHNR and CDR2 FQNEAQ (reference sequence). This CDR3 is 12 amino acids long. Between the trimmed V and J ends, which lost 6 bases and 8 bases, there was a span of 13 bases.

V and J are TRBV19 and TRBJ1-1; a weak D match, TRBD1 (5 bases). The CDR3 extends over 13 amino acids. V dropped 1 base and J dropped 5 bases, with 8 bases sitting between them. CDR1 is LNHDA, CDR2 SQIVND, per germline (reference sequence). The CDR3 nucleotides read TGTGCCAGTAGTATAGGGGGGGGGACTGAAGCTTTCTTT. Translating it yields CASSIGGGTEAFF.

The V gene is TRBV7-3, the J gene TRBJ2-1; 9 nucleotides line up with TRBD2. J lost 4 bases, V lost 3 bases, and 4 bases had no gene match. The CDR3 contains 15 residues. Germline V CDR1 and CDR2: SGHTA, FQGTGA. CDR3 coding DNA: TGTGCCAGCAGCTTTCAGCGGGGGGCATACAATGAGCAGTTCTTC. Its protein product is CASSFQRGAYNEQFF.

This clone was counted a few times. The rearrangement links TRBV5-8 to TRBJ1-3, with TRBD1 matching over 11 bases. There are 16 residues in the CDR3. V lost 4 bases to trimming and J lost 4 bases; unmatched junction nucleotides: 7. Germline loops: CDR1 SGHTS, CDR2 YDEGEE. This CDR3 reads CASSRGTGGRGNTIYF. CDR3 sequence (DNA): TGTGCCAGCAGCCGCGGGACAGGGGGTCGCGGAAACACCATATATTTT.

J is TRBJ1-3 and V is TRBV28, with D hard to call. This CDR3 comprises 10 residues. CDR1 MDHEN and CDR2 SYDVKM come from the germline V gene. Here the CDR3 reads CVVSGNTIYF. CDR3 coding DNA: TGTGTCGTCTCTGGAAACACCATATATTTT.

This chain links TRBV27 with TRBJ2-5; D perhaps matches TRBD1 (7 bases). Trimming stripped 5 bases from V and 1 base from J, with 17 bases between. The germline gives CDR1 MNHEY, CDR2 SMNVEV (reference sequence). CDR3 length: 16 residues. This chain's CDR3 is CASSQQGTAGQETQYF. DNA for the CDR3: TGTGCCAGCAGTCAGCAGGGGACAGCGGGCCAAGAGACCCAGTACTTC.

The gene calls are TRBV11-2 and TRBJ2-1; D gene unclear. The CDR3 sequence is 11 residues long. With 0 bases removed from V and 9 bases from J, the gap between germline ends came to 3 bases. Per the germline V gene, CDR1 is SGHAT and CDR2 is FQNNGV. CDR3 amino acids: CASSLDREQFF. The CDR3 DNA follows: TGTGCCAGCAGCTTAGATCGTGAGCAGTTCTTC.

The genes are TRBV5-6 and TRBJ1-1; D possibly corresponds to TRBD1 (6 bases). This CDR3 spans 16 amino acids. Per the germline V gene, CDR1 is SGHDT and CDR2 is YYEEEE. Trimming took 4 bases from V and 2 from J, leaving 18 bases between them. CDR3 region: CASSLSSGTTNTEAFF. The CDR3, as DNA: TGTGCCAGCAGCCTTAGTTCCGGGACAACAAACACTGAAGCTTTCTTT.

The chain carries TRBV19 and TRBJ1-1, with 10 bases identical to TRBD1. The V gene end was trimmed by 7 bases and the J gene end by 2 bases; junction bases not matched to a gene: 7. Germline CDR1 is LNHDA and CDR2 is SQIVND (reference sequence). The CDR3 totals 15 residues. The CDR3 DNA reads as TGTGCCAGTACCGAGGGACAGGGGCTTAACACTGAAGCTTTCTTT. This codes for CASTEGQGLNTEAFF. The complete variable domain, with remaining parts taken from reference TRBV19 and TRBJ1-1, reads DGGITQSPKYLFRKEGQNVTLSCEQNLNHDAMYWYRQDPGQGLRLIYYSQIVNDFQKGDIAEGYSVSREKKESFPLTVTSAQKNPTAFYLCASTEGQGLNTEAFFGQGTRLTVV.

This clone was seen a single time. The gene calls are TRBV13 and TRBJ2-1, with D unclear. This CDR3 spans 16 amino acids. The germline V gene has CDR1 PRHDT and CDR2 FYEKMQ (reference sequence). V was trimmed by 5 bases and J by 3 bases, leaving 17 bases between them. The CDR3: CASSPRVAGFYNEQFF. DNA of the CDR3: TGTGCCAGCAGCCCGAGAGTAGCCGGATTCTACAATGAGCAGTTCTTC.

A few counts support this clone. The chain is built from TRBV6-1 and TRBJ1-2; TRBD1 aligns across 10 bases. Germline lookup yields CDR1 MNHNS and CDR2 SASEGT. This CDR3 contains 14 residues. With 7 bases clipped from V and 8 bases from J, the junction kept 10 bases outside the gene matches. Here the CDR3 reads CASTFIGQGEGYTF. The CDR3 nucleotides are TGTGCCAGCACCTTTATAGGACAGGGGGAAGGCTACACCTTC.

This chain joins TRBV7-2 and TRBJ2-1; D possibly corresponds to TRBD2 (6 bases). Per the germline V gene, CDR1 is SGHTA and CDR2 is FQGNSA. V was shortened by 7 bases and J by 9 bases, with 28 bases between the two germline ends. This CDR3 has 17 amino acids. CDR3: CASTPPGVGTGPGEQFF. The CDR3 DNA reads TGTGCCAGCACCCCTCCTGGGGTCGGGACTGGTCCAGGTGAGCAGTTCTTC.

The J gene is TRBJ2-7, the V gene TRBV4-1, with D possibly being TRBD2 (5 bases). With 0 bases removed from V and 0 bases from J, the gap between germline ends came to 15 bases. This CDR3 spans 17 amino acids. Germline-derived CDR1 and CDR2 are MGHRA and YSYEKL. CDR3 sequence (DNA): TGCGCCAGCAGCCAAGATCCTGGGCGGGCGAGCTCCTACGAGCAGTACTTC. Its translation: CASSQDPGRASSYEQYF.

J is TRBJ2-7 and V is TRBV10-1, with TRBD1 identical over 8 bases. From germline, CDR1 is WNHNN and CDR2 SYGVQD (reference sequence). The CDR3 loop spans 15 amino acids. V dropped 6 bases and J dropped 0; count of bases not matched to a gene: 7. The chain's CDR3 is CASSPGTGVSYEQYF. DNA of the CDR3: TGCGCCAGCAGCCCCGGGACAGGTGTCTCCTACGAGCAGTACTTC.

The chain has TRBV7-9 and TRBJ2-5; a possible D gene is TRBD2 (6 bases). The germline gives CDR1 SEHNR, CDR2 FQNEAQ (reference sequence). This CDR3 is built from 14 residues. Trimming left V 2 bases short and J 5 bases short, with 12 bases between. CDR3 amino acids: CASSLQGGAETQYF. The CDR3, as DNA: TGTGCCAGCAGCTTACAAGGAGGGGCCGAGACCCAGTACTTC.

J is TRBJ1-5 and V is TRBV5-1; no clear D. V lost 0 bases and J lost 0, with 7 bases in between. CDR1 and CDR2 from the germline V gene are SGHRS and YFSETQ. CDR3 length: 15 amino acids. The CDR3 reads CASSLGGVSNQPQHF. CDR3 coding DNA: TGCGCCAGCAGCTTGGGCGGGGTTAGCAATCAGCCCCAGCATTTT.

The J gene is TRBJ2-2, the V gene TRBV6-1, with a weak D call TRBD1 (6 bases). The CDR3 length is 14 residues. Germline assignment: CDR1 MNHNS and CDR2 SASEGT. V was cut by 4 bases and J by 6 bases, with 12 bases left in between. The CDR3 bases are TGTGCCAGCAGTGGAATGGGACATTCCGGGGAGCTGTTTTTT. Its protein product is CASSGMGHSGELFF.